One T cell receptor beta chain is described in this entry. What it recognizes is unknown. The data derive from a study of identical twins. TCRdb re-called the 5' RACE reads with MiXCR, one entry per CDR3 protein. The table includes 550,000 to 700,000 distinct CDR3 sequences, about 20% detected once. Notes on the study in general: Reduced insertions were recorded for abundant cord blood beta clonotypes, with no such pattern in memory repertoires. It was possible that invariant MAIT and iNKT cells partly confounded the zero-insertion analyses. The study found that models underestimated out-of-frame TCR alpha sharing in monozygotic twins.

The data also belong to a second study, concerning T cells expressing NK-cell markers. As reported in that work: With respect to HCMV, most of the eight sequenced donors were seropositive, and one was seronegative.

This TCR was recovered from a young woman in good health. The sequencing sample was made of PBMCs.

The CDR3 sequence is CASSQDRGDSYEQYF. The CDR3 nucleotides are TGTGCCAGCAGTCAGGACAGGGGTGATTCCTACGAGCAGTACTTC. The chain uses TRBV6-1 and TRBJ2-7, with 9 bases fitting TRBD1. J lost 1 base, V lost 5 bases, and 6 bases had no gene match. The CDR3 totals 15 residues. Germline-derived CDR1 and CDR2 are MNHNS and SASEGT.